What follows describes a single T cell receptor (beta chain). The sample originates from a study of Graves' ophthalmopathy and Graves' hyperthyroidism. From RNA, the CDR3 regions of TCR beta chains were amplified and sequenced. RT-PCR with HTBI primers came first, then second-round multiplex PCR. Each CDR3 protein gets one entry after TCRdb re-called the multiplex PCR reads with MiXCR. The table includes roughly 500,000 distinct CDR3 sequences, 13% to 15% detected once. The CDR3 runs 16 residues. Looked up from germline, CDR1 is SEHNR and CDR2 is FQNEAQ (reference sequence). V was pared by 4 bases and J by 5 bases, with 9 bases of the junction left unmatched.

J is TRBJ2-5 and V is TRBV7-9, with 11 positions matching TRBD1. Sequenced sample: blood. This receptor was taken from a woman aged 30 to 39 with Graves' ophthalmopathy. CDR3 coding DNA: TGTGCCAGCAGCTCGTCGGGACAGGGGGAGGGGGAGACCCAGTACTTC. Residues: CASSSSGQGEGETQYF. The complete variable domain, with remaining parts taken from reference TRBV7-9 and TRBJ2-5, reads DTGVSQNPRHKITKRGQNVTFRCDPISEHNRLYWYRQTLGQGPEFLTYFQNEAQLEKSRLLSDRFSAERPKGSFSTLEIQRTEQGDSAMYLCASSSSGQGEGETQYFGPGTRLLVL.